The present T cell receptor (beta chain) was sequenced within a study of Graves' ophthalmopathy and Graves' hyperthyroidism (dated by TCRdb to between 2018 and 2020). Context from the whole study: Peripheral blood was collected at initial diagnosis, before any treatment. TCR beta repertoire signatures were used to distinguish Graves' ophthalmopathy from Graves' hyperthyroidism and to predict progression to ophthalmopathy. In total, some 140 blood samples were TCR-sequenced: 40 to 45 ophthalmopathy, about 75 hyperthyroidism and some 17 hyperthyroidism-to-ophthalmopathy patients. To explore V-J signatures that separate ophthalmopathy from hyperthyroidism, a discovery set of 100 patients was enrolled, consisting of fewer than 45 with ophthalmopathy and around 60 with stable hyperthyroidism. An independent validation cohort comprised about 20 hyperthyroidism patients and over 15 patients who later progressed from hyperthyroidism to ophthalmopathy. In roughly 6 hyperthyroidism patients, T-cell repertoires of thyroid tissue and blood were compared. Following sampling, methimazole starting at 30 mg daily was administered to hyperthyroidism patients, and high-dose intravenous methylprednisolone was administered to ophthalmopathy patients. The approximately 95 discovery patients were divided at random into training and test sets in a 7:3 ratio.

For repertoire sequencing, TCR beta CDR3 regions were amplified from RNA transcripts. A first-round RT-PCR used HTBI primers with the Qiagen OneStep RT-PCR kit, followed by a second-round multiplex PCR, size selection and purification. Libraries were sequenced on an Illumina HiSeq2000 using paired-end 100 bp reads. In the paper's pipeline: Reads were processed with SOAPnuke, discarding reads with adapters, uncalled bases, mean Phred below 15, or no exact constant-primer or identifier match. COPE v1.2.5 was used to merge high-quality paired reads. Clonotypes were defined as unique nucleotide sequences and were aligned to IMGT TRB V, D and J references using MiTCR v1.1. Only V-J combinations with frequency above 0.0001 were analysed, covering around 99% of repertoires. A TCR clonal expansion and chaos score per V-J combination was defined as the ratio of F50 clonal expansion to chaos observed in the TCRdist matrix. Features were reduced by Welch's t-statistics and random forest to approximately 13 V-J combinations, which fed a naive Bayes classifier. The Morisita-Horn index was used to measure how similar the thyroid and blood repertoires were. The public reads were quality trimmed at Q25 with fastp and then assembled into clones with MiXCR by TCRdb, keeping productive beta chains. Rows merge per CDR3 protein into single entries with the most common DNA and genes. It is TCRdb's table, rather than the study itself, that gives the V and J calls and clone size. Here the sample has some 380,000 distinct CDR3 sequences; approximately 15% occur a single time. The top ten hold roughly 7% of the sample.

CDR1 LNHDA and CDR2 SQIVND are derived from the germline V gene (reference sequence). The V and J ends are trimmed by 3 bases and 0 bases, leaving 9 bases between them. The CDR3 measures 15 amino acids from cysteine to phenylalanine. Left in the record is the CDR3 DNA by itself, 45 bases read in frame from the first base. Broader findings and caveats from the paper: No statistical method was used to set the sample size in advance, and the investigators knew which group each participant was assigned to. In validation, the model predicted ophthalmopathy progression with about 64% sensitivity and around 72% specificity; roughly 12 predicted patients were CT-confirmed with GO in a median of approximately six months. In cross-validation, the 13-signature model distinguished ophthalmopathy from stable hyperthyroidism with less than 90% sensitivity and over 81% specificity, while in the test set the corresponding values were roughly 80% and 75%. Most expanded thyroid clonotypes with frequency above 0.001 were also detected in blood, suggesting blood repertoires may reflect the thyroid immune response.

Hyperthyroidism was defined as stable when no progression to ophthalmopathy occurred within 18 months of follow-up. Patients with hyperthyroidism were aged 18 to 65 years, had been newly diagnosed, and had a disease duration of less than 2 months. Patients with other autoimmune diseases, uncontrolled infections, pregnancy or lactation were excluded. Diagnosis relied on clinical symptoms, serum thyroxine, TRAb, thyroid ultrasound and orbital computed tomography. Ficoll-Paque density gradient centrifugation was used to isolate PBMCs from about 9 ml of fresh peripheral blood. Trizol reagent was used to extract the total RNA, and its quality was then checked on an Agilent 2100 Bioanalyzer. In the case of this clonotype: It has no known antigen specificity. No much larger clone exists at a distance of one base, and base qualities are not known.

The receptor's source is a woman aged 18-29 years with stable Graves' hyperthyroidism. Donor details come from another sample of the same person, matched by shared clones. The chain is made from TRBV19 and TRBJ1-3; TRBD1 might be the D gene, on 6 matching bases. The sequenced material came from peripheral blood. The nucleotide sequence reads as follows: TGTGCCAGTAGTATGGGGGCGATCTCTGGAAACACCATATATTTT. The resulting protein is CASSMGAISGNTIYF.